This note documents a single T cell receptor beta chain sequence. The antigen remains unidentified. The data were obtained in a study of tumor-infiltrating lymphocytes in localized non-small cell lung cancer. Across the study: Some samples were collected after neoadjuvant chemotherapy; smokers, never-smokers and several histologies were included. Study-level results: Recurrence-free survival showed no association with tumor T-cell fraction. IM1 and IM2 tumors showed no difference in T-cell fraction.

CDR3 size: 15 residues. Germline CDR1 reads KGHSH; CDR2 reads LQKENI. Trimming at V came to 3 bases and at J to 3 bases, leaving 5 bases not matched to a gene. The protocol was immunoSEQ multiplex PCR, while the TCRdb copy is restricted to in-frame clones and leaves out a portion. Of roughly 12,000 clones listed, over 65% are singletons. The origin of this receptor is a human donor with non-small cell lung cancer. This sequence joins TRBV18 and TRBJ2-1; 7 bases agree with TRBD2. Input material: lung tumor tissue. The CDR3: CASSPAGVGYNEQFF. CDR3 nucleotide sequence: TGTGCCAGCTCACCTGCGGGGGTTGGCTACAATGAGCAGTTCTTC.